The 31 T cell receptor beta chains below all came from one sample that was sequenced in a study of cytomegalovirus exposure and HLA in healthy donors. The PCR made use of 60 Vbeta and 13 Jbeta primers. Some clones are missing from TCRdb's copy, which holds only in-frame ones; the method was immunoSEQ multiplex PCR. The sample lists tens of thousands of clones; approximately 76% were seen once. Sequenced sample: PBMCs. These receptors were taken from a man in his forties or fifties in good health and CMV-seronegative.

The rearrangement uses TRBV2 and TRBJ1-1; a weak D match, TRBD1 (6 bases). The germline V gene encodes CDR1 SNHLY and CDR2 FYNNEI. This CDR3 contains 18 residues. Trimming cost V 5 bases and J 6 bases, with 28 bases left between them. The CDR3 region is CASSLSPHSGTTKAEAFF. In DNA form, the CDR3 reads TGTGCCAGCAGTCTTTCTCCTCACTCCGGGACAACTAAAGCTGAAGCTTTCTTT.

The chain carries TRBV10-3 and TRBJ2-2; tentatively, D is TRBD2 (6 bases). The ends were cut back, 5 bases at V and 0 bases at J, with 22 bases in the middle. CDR3 length: 19 amino acids. Germline-derived CDR1 and CDR2 are ENHRY and SYGVKD. Here the CDR3 DNA reads TGTGCCATCAGTACGCTACCCCCGTCTGGGGGGACGAACACCGGGGAGCTGTTTTTT. This gives the protein CAISTLPPSGGTNTGELFF.

This clone was seen just once. The genes are TRBV5-1 and TRBJ1-1, with 9 bases lining up with TRBD1. This CDR3 is 13 amino acids long. Germline V gene sequence: CDR1 SGHRS, CDR2 YFSETQ. Trimming removed 4 bases from V and 11 bases from J; junction bases left unmatched: 9. CDR3 protein: CASSTGQGCRAFF. Here the CDR3 DNA reads TGCGCCAGCAGCACCGGACAGGGGTGCAGGGCTTTCTTT.

V usage is TRBV11-2 and J usage is TRBJ2-6; 7 bases agree with TRBD1. Germline loops: CDR1 SGHAT, CDR2 FQNNGV. V shed 6 bases, J shed 3 bases, and the junction held 5 bases outside the gene matches. This CDR3 is built from 15 residues. CDR3 sequence (DNA): TGTGCCAGCAGTAAAGGGGGCTTTGGGGCCAACGTCCTGACTTTC. As protein: CASSKGGFGANVLTF.

The CDR3 sequence is CSALTGPYEQYF. The CDR3 DNA follows: TGCAGCGCCTTGACAGGGCCCTACGAGCAGTACTTC. V usage is TRBV29-1 and J usage is TRBJ2-7; 7 bases fit TRBD1. Looked up from germline, CDR1 is SQVTM and CDR2 is ANQGSEA. The junction had 5 bases not matched to a gene; V was cut back by 7 bases and J by 2 bases. This CDR3 spans 12 amino acids.

This chain connects TRBV19 to TRBJ2-7; 12 positions match TRBD1. Germline V gene sequence: CDR1 LNHDA, CDR2 SQIVND (reference sequence). The J segment lost 5 bases and the V segment lost 0 bases, leaving 2 bases of the junction unmatched. The CDR3 length is 15 residues. The CDR3 DNA reads as TGTGCCAGTAGTATAGAGGGGACAGGGGGCGACGAGCAGTACTTC. This encodes CASSIEGTGGDEQYF.

This clone has a handful of counts. The J gene is TRBJ1-1, the V gene TRBV7-8, with D perhaps TRBD1 (5 bases). This CDR3 comprises 17 residues. CDR1 SGHVS and CDR2 FQNEAQ come from the germline V gene. Between the trimmed V and J ends, which lost 7 bases and 0 bases, there was a span of 21 bases. CDR3 sequence (DNA): TGTGCCAGCACCTCTTCCAGGGTCATCCCCATGAACACTGAAGCTTTCTTT. It is translated as CASTSSRVIPMNTEAFF.

The genes are TRBV27 and TRBJ2-7; D ambiguous. Germline CDR1 and CDR2: MNHEY and SMNVEV (reference sequence). The CDR3 extends over 13 amino acids. The V and J ends lost 5 bases and 7 bases respectively, with 15 bases between them. In DNA form, the CDR3 reads TGTGCCAGCAGTATTCGAGGCCCTCCGGAGCAGTACTTC. This translates into CASSIRGPPEQYF.

This clone was observed a few times. This rearrangement joins TRBV11-2 to TRBJ1-1, with D perhaps matching TRBD1 (6 bases). In germline, CDR1 is SGHAT, CDR2 FQNNGV. V was trimmed by 6 bases and J by 7 bases, leaving 15 bases between them. CDR3 length: 13 residues. CDR3 DNA sequence: TGTGCCAGCAGACCCTCGGGGGGCGGTGAAGCTTTCTTT. Translated: CASRPSGGGEAFF.

The chain joins TRBV2 to TRBJ2-4; 8 bases are shared with TRBD1. Germline V gene lookup returns CDR1 SNHLY and CDR2 FYNNEI. V trimming: 7 bases; J trimming: 7 bases; junction bases outside the gene matches: 9. The CDR3 length is 14 residues. The CDR3 nucleotides are TGTGCCAGCACGACAGGGGCCCTGAGGAACATTCAGTACTTC. The encoded protein is CASTTGALRNIQYF.

This clone was seen a handful of times. This rearrangement joins TRBV30 to TRBJ1-3; D is perhaps TRBD1 (6 bases). V was cut by 2 bases and J by 4 bases, with 15 bases left in between. Germline values: CDR1 GTSNPN, CDR2 SVGIG (reference sequence). The CDR3 length is 15 residues. The CDR3 DNA reads as TGTGCCTGGAGTAGCTGGGGGGGCGAAGGAAACACCATATATTTT. Amino acids: CAWSSWGGEGNTIYF. The full variable domain, completed using reference TRBV30 and TRBJ1-3, is SQTIHQWPATLVQPVGSPLSLECTVEGTSNPNLYWYRQAAGRGLQLLFYSVGIGQISSEVPQNLSASRPQDRQFILSSKKLLLSDSGFYLCAWSSWGGEGNTIYFGEGSWLTVV.

The chain combines TRBV20-1 with TRBJ1-1, with a weak D call TRBD1 (6 bases). The CDR3 is made up of 11 amino acids. Germline V gives CDR1 DFQATT, CDR2 SNEGSKA (reference sequence). Trimming left V 6 bases short and J 6 bases short, with 11 bases between. The CDR3 coding sequence is TGCAGTGCGGTACAGGGCGCTGAAGCTTTCTTT. This gives the protein CSAVQGAEAFF.

The V gene is TRBV5-1, the J gene TRBJ2-4; D is possibly TRBD1 (5 bases). V was cut by 0 bases and J by 2 bases, with 18 bases left in between. Looked up from germline, CDR1 is SGHRS and CDR2 is YFSETQ. This CDR3 has 18 residues. CDR3 protein: CASSLAGQLLITKNIQYF. The CDR3 region has the DNA TGCGCCAGCAGCTTGGCCGGACAATTATTGATAACCAAAAACATTCAGTACTTC.

In this sample, this clone turned up once. The chain carries TRBV5-1 and TRBJ2-5; 7 nucleotides agree with TRBD2. The CDR3 consists of 17 residues. Unmatched junction bases numbered 14, after V lost 3 bases and J lost 3 bases. Germline CDR1 and CDR2: SGHRS and YFSETQ. CDR3 amino acids: CASSSRGVAGVEETQYF. CDR3 bases: TGCGCCAGCAGCTCCCGGGGGGTCGCGGGGGTGGAAGAGACCCAGTACTTC. The full variable domain, with the rest looked up from reference TRBV5-1 and TRBJ2-5, is KAGVTQTPRYLIKTRGQQVTLSCSPISGHRSVSWYQQTPGQGLQFLFEYFSETQRNKGNFPGRFSGRQFSNSRSEMNVSTLELGDSALYLCASSSRGVAGVEETQYFGPGTRLLVL.

The V gene is TRBV6-1, the J gene TRBJ1-3; the D is unclear. V lost 7 bases, J lost 2 bases, and 15 bases lay in between. Germline V gives CDR1 MNHNS, CDR2 SASEGT. The CDR3 covers 15 residues. CDR3 protein: CASTRVGEPGNTIYF. The CDR3 DNA reads TGTGCCAGCACCCGGGTTGGTGAACCTGGAAACACCATATATTTT.

Here the CDR3 DNA reads TGTGCCAGCAGCCAATGGGAGGGCCGCTCCTATAATTCACCCCTCCACTTT. Translated: CASSQWEGRSYNSPLHF. V and J are TRBV4-2 and TRBJ1-6; unclear D gene. CDR1 LGHNA and CDR2 YNFKEQ come from the germline V gene. V dropped 2 bases and J dropped 0 bases, with 11 bases sitting between them. The CDR3 has 17 residues.

This sequence joins TRBV29-1 and TRBJ2-3, with D possibly TRBD2 on 6 matching bases. Germline-derived CDR1 and CDR2 are SQVTM and ANQGSEA. The V end was cut by 7 bases, the J end by 1 base, with 12 bases between. This CDR3 has 13 residues. The CDR3 region has the DNA TGCAGCGCAGACCCGGGGGGCACAGATACGCAGTATTTT. Encoded protein: CSADPGGTDTQYF.

The V call is TRBV5-1, the J call TRBJ2-7; perhaps TRBD2 as D (5 bases). Trimming stripped 0 bases from V and 7 bases from J, with 14 bases between. Germline CDR1 reads SGHRS; CDR2 reads YFSETQ. This CDR3 contains 14 residues. This chain's CDR3 is CASSLGSAGKEQYF. CDR3 DNA sequence: TGCGCCAGCAGCTTGGGGTCGGCGGGCAAGGAGCAGTACTTC.

V and J are TRBV30 and TRBJ1-1; 8 bases line up with TRBD1. CDR3 size: 15 residues. Germline lookup yields CDR1 GTSNPN and CDR2 SVGIG (reference sequence). V shed 4 bases, J shed 4 bases, and the junction held 11 bases outside the gene matches. The CDR3 DNA sequence: TGTGCCTGGACCAAGTCGGACAGGGTGTCCACTGAAGCTTTCTTT. This encodes CAWTKSDRVSTEAFF.

This clone was detected a few times. This chain joins TRBV5-6 and TRBJ1-1; D remains unclear. The germline V gene encodes CDR1 SGHDT and CDR2 YYEEEE. The CDR3 extends over 13 amino acids. V was trimmed by 0 bases and J by 4 bases, leaving 7 bases between them. CDR3 nucleotide sequence: TGTGCCAGCAGCTTGGGTCGCGGCACTGAAGCTTTCTTT. Translation gives CASSLGRGTEAFF.

The V and J genes are TRBV19 and TRBJ2-1; 12 bases line up with TRBD2. V gave up 5 bases and J gave up 7 bases; unmatched junction bases: 15. The CDR3 consists of 18 residues. Germline-derived CDR1 and CDR2 are LNHDA and SQIVND (reference sequence). The CDR3 loop reads CASSLLFLGLAGGNEQFF. The CDR3 coding sequence is TGTGCCAGTAGTCTCCTCTTTTTGGGGCTAGCGGGGGGGAATGAGCAGTTCTTC.

The chain combines TRBV29-1 with TRBJ1-2, with 7 bases lining up with TRBD1. With 6 bases clipped from V and 8 bases from J, the junction kept 9 bases outside the gene matches. This CDR3 has 12 residues. Germline assignment: CDR1 SQVTM and CDR2 ANQGSEA. CDR3: CSVVQGSNGYTF. CDR3 DNA: TGCAGCGTCGTACAGGGGAGTAACGGCTACACCTTC.

The CDR3 sequence is CASSLGGIYEQYF. The CDR3 DNA sequence: TGTGCCAGCAGCCTCGGGGGAATTTACGAGCAGTACTTC. V is TRBV6-1 and J is TRBJ2-7; TRBD2 might be the D (6 bases). The length of the CDR3 is 13 residues. V lost 6 bases to trimming and J lost 4 bases, with 13 bases between them. Germline loops: CDR1 MNHNS, CDR2 SASEGT.

V is TRBV11-2 and J is TRBJ2-3; 7 bases are a match to TRBD1. CDR1 is SGHAT and CDR2 is FQNNGV in the germline V gene. V shed 3 bases and J 2 bases; nucleotides not matched to a gene: 5. The CDR3 covers 15 residues. The chain's CDR3 is CASSLGQRFTDTQYF. The CDR3 nucleotides read TGTGCCAGCAGCTTGGGACAGAGGTTCACAGATACGCAGTATTTT.

The rearrangement joins TRBV6-6 to TRBJ2-7, with 8 bases identical to TRBD2. The CDR3 is made up of 15 amino acids. Germline loops: CDR1 MNHNY, CDR2 SVGAGI (reference sequence). V shed 2 bases, J shed 5 bases, and the junction held 8 bases outside the gene matches. The CDR3 here is CASSYAGGAGNEQYF. CDR3 DNA: TGTGCCAGCAGTTACGCCGGGGGGGCGGGGAACGAGCAGTACTTC.

V and J are TRBV19 and TRBJ2-7; D might be TRBD1 (5 bases). From germline, CDR1 is LNHDA and CDR2 SQIVND (reference sequence). Between the trimmed V and J ends, which lost 3 bases and 2 bases, there was a span of 11 bases. CDR3 length equals 14 residues. In DNA form, the CDR3 reads TGTGCCAGTAGTATTCAAGCAGGGACCTACGAGCAGTACTTC. Translation gives CASSIQAGTYEQYF.

The chain has TRBV18 and TRBJ2-1, with D tentatively TRBD2 (6 bases). CDR3 length equals 12 residues. Germline CDR1 is KGHSH and CDR2 is LQKENI. Between the trimmed V and J ends, which lost 3 bases and 9 bases, there was a span of 9 bases. In nucleotides, the CDR3 is TGTGCCAGCTCACCGGTCGGGAGTGAGCAGTTCTTC. Translation gives CASSPVGSEQFF.

The V call is TRBV7-3, the J call TRBJ2-2; 9 bases map to TRBD1. Germline values: CDR1 SGHTA, CDR2 FQGTGA. CDR3 size: 17 residues. Losses at the gene ends were 4 bases for V and 6 bases for J; bases not matched to a gene: 12. The CDR3: CASSSPGQGFFAGELFF. Here the CDR3 DNA reads TGTGCCAGCAGCTCGCCGGGACAGGGCTTTTTCGCCGGGGAGCTGTTTTTT.

This chain uses TRBV5-6 with TRBJ1-6, with D possibly matching TRBD1 (6 bases). V lost 4 bases, J lost 0 bases, and 14 bases lay in between. This CDR3 contains 17 residues. Germline V CDR1 and CDR2: SGHDT, YYEEEE. CDR3 in DNA: TGTGCCAGCAGCCTAGGGACACTGAGCTCCTATAATTCACCCCTCCACTTT. This codes for CASSLGTLSSYNSPLHF.

J is TRBJ2-7 and V is TRBV2, with 9 bases that match TRBD2. The trim removed 3 bases at V and 7 bases at J, leaving 7 bases unmatched. This CDR3 is 14 amino acids long. Germline loops: CDR1 SNHLY, CDR2 FYNNEI. The CDR3 region is CASSDRGGAGEQYF. The CDR3 DNA reads as TGTGCCAGCAGTGATCGCGGGGGGGCGGGAGAGCAGTACTTC.

The chain employs TRBV5-1 and TRBJ2-1; 9 bases match TRBD1. CDR3 size: 15 residues. Germline assignment: CDR1 SGHRS and CDR2 YFSETQ. The V gene end was trimmed by 4 bases and the J gene end by 2 bases; junction bases not matched to a gene: 4. The CDR3 is CASSPRDRAYNEQFF. The CDR3 DNA reads TGCGCCAGCAGCCCCCGGGACAGGGCCTACAATGAGCAGTTCTTC.